Following are 25 T cell receptor beta chains from one sample sequenced in a study of cytomegalovirus exposure and HLA in healthy donors. Vbeta (60) and Jbeta (13) primers were used in the PCR. Clones were read by immunoSEQ multiplex PCR, and TCRdb kept only the in-frame ones, dropping some. The sample consists of 130,000 to 150,000 clones, approximately 80% of them appearing once. Sequencing input: PBMCs. The receptors stem from a man in his forties in good health and CMV-seropositive.

CDR3 in amino acids: CASSRIMSGARSDEQYF. CDR3 coding DNA: TGTGCCAGCAGCCGTATTATGTCAGGGGCGAGGTCCGACGAGCAGTACTTC. J is TRBJ2-7 and V is TRBV7-9; the D gene is possibly TRBD1 (6 bases). Germline CDR1 and CDR2: SEHNR and FQNEAQ (reference sequence). Trimming took off 5 bases at V and 5 bases at J, with 25 bases between the two ends. CDR3 length equals 17 residues.

V gene TRBV5-1 combines with J gene TRBJ2-7; the D gene is possibly TRBD2 (6 bases). This CDR3 is built from 14 residues. Trimming removed 3 bases at V and 6 bases at J, with 16 bases between. The germline V gene encodes CDR1 SGHRS and CDR2 YFSETQ. CDR3 region: CASSSGHLGGEQYF. In DNA, the CDR3 is TGCGCCAGCAGCTCCGGACACCTCGGGGGCGAGCAGTACTTC.

This clone was seen a handful of times. The gene calls are TRBV6-5 and TRBJ2-1, with 7 bases fitting TRBD2. Looked up from germline, CDR1 is MNHEY and CDR2 is SVGAGI. V lost 2 bases and J lost 8; bases outside the gene matches: 9. This CDR3 has 15 residues. CDR3 in amino acids: CASSYASGPWDEQFF. CDR3 DNA sequence: TGTGCCAGCAGTTACGCTAGCGGCCCCTGGGATGAGCAGTTCTTC.

The V call is TRBV16, the J call TRBJ2-1; 10 nucleotides line up with TRBD2. The V segment lost 2 bases and the J segment 1 base; nucleotides outside the gene matches: 11. There are 19 residues in the CDR3. The germline gives CDR1 KGHSY, CDR2 FQNENV. This CDR3 is CASSQISPSGSRSYNEQFF. The DNA for the CDR3 is TGTGCCAGCAGCCAAATCTCTCCTAGCGGGAGCAGGTCCTACAATGAGCAGTTCTTC.

The chain combines TRBV10-3 with TRBJ2-1, with D tentatively TRBD2 (5 bases). Trimming cost V 0 bases and J 8 bases, with 8 bases left between them. CDR3 length equals 13 residues. Germline CDR1 and CDR2: ENHRY and SYGVKD. CDR3 sequence: CAISESTTDEQFF. The CDR3 nucleotides read TGTGCCATCAGTGAGTCGACTACGGATGAGCAGTTCTTC.

J is TRBJ2-7 and V is TRBV29-1, with 10 nucleotides matching TRBD1. V shed 0 bases and J 4 bases; nucleotides not matched to a gene: 3. Germline V gene lookup returns CDR1 SQVTM and CDR2 ANQGSEA. This CDR3 is built from 14 residues. The CDR3, as DNA: TGCAGCGTTGAAGATCGGGACAGGGGATACGAGCAGTACTTC. The encoded protein is CSVEDRDRGYEQYF.

This clone was seen just once. The V call is TRBV6-5, the J call TRBJ2-3; TRBD2 matches at 13 bases. J was trimmed by 6 bases and V by 5 bases; bases with no gene match: 5. The CDR3 loop spans 15 amino acids. From germline, CDR1 is MNHEY and CDR2 SVGAGI. The CDR3 nucleotides are TGTGCCAGCAGTACGGGACTAGCGGGAATTGATACGCAGTATTTT. Its translation: CASSTGLAGIDTQYF.

This clone was detected a few times. The chain is built from TRBV9 and TRBJ2-1; D uncertain. CDR1 and CDR2 (germline): SGDLS, YYNGEE. This CDR3 is built from 15 residues. Trimming took 0 bases from V and 5 from J, leaving 12 bases between them. The CDR3 DNA sequence: TGTGCCAGCAGCGTAGGGCAGAGGAGCGACAATGAGCAGTTCTTC. Its protein product is CASSVGQRSDNEQFF.

In its sample, this clone was seen once. The genes are TRBV6-1 and TRBJ1-4; 7 bases fit TRBD1. The CDR3 totals 14 residues. The V gene's germline CDR1 is MNHNS and CDR2 SASEGT. V shed 6 bases and J 4 bases; nucleotides not matched to a gene: 5. The CDR3 DNA is TGTGCCAGCAGCGGACAGGATTATAATGAAAAACTGTTTTTT. It is translated as CASSGQDYNEKLFF.

The chain links TRBV18 to TRBJ1-3, with 10 bases aligning to TRBD1. CDR3 size: 18 residues. V lost 0 bases and J lost 2; bases outside the gene matches: 7. Per germline, CDR1 KGHSH and CDR2 LQKENI. Here the CDR3 DNA reads TGTGCCAGCTCACCACCTCATGCAGGGACAGGGGCTGGAAACACCATATATTTT. This sequence encodes CASSPPHAGTGAGNTIYF.

V usage is TRBV5-1 and J usage is TRBJ1-2, with 7 bases that match TRBD1. The CDR3 is 13 amino acids. Germline V gives CDR1 SGHRS, CDR2 YFSETQ. V was pared by 0 bases and J by 6 bases, with 2 bases of the junction left unmatched. This CDR3 reads CASSLGDSHGYTF. CDR3 nucleotide sequence: TGCGCCAGCAGCTTGGGGGACAGCCATGGCTACACCTTC.

V gene TRBV5-1 combines with J gene TRBJ2-5; 8 bases line up with TRBD2. The germline V gene encodes CDR1 SGHRS and CDR2 YFSETQ. The CDR3 spans 15 residues. V gave up 0 bases and J gave up 4 bases; unmatched junction bases: 5. CDR3 sequence (DNA): TGCGCCAGCAGCTTGGGGTTTGCGGGGGGAGAGACCCAGTACTTC. It specifies CASSLGFAGGETQYF.

This clone has a single count. This chain joins TRBV27 and TRBJ1-2; 7 nucleotides line up with TRBD1. Germline V gene lookup returns CDR1 MNHEY and CDR2 SMNVEV (reference sequence). V lost 3 bases to trimming and J lost 6 bases; unmatched junction nucleotides: 10. CDR3 length: 15 amino acids. The CDR3 spells CASSLGLGQLDGYTF. The CDR3 nucleotides read TGTGCCAGCAGTTTGGGGTTGGGACAGTTGGATGGCTACACCTTC.

This clone was counted a single time. The rearrangement links TRBV10-1 to TRBJ2-4, with TRBD2 as a possible D gene (6 bases). There are 13 residues in the CDR3. Between the trimmed V and J ends, which lost 2 bases and 4 bases, there was a span of 6 bases. From germline, CDR1 is WNHNN and CDR2 SYGVQD (reference sequence). CDR3 residues: CASSEGGKNIQYF. The DNA for the CDR3 is TGCGCCAGCAGTGAGGGGGGGAAAAACATTCAGTACTTC.

This clone has just one count. The chain combines TRBV7-9 with TRBJ2-1, with D uncertain. V lost 5 bases to trimming and J lost 7 bases, with 18 bases between them. From germline, CDR1 is SEHNR and CDR2 FQNEAQ (reference sequence). The CDR3 contains 15 residues. The CDR3 DNA is TGTGCCAGCAGCCCTCCCGGTTTAGTAGAGAATGAGCAGTTCTTC. The encoded protein is CASSPPGLVENEQFF.

This clone appeared once. The chain has TRBV4-3 and TRBJ2-2; D is possibly TRBD1 (6 bases). V dropped 1 base and J dropped 7 bases, with 22 bases sitting between them. CDR1 is LGHNA, CDR2 YSLEER, per germline. The CDR3 spans 18 residues. The CDR3 loop reads CASSQGFLQGVLGGELFF. The CDR3 DNA sequence: TGCGCCAGCAGCCAAGGTTTCTTACAGGGAGTTTTAGGCGGGGAGCTGTTTTTT.

The CDR3 region is CASSYVSANTGELFF. The DNA of the CDR3 is TGTGCCAGCAGTTATGTTAGCGCTAACACCGGGGAGCTGTTTTTT. J is TRBJ2-2 and V is TRBV6-6; possible D gene TRBD2, 5 bases. The CDR3 has 15 residues. V lost 3 bases to trimming and J lost 2 bases, with 10 bases between them. Germline CDR1 and CDR2: MNHNY and SVGAGI (reference sequence).

This clone has just a few counts. V gene TRBV27 combines with J gene TRBJ1-5, with 11 bases that match TRBD1. With V trimmed by 9 bases and J by 9 bases, 16 bases remained unmatched. The CDR3 has 16 residues. CDR1 is MNHEY and CDR2 is SMNVEV in the germline V gene (reference sequence). The CDR3 spells CASSRHRTGGGGPQHF. Written as DNA, the CDR3 is TGTGCCAGTTCCCGGCATAGGACAGGGGGCGGGGGGCCCCAGCATTTT.

This clone showed up just once. The V call is TRBV6-5, the J call TRBJ1-1; D call uncertain. V lost 2 bases and J 4 bases, leaving 11 bases between the germline ends. This CDR3 is built from 14 residues. Germline values: CDR1 MNHEY, CDR2 SVGAGI. CDR3 DNA sequence: TGTGCCAGCAGTTACGCTTTCCCTAGCACTGAAGCTTTCTTT. Residues: CASSYAFPSTEAFF.

The rearrangement uses TRBV11-3 and TRBJ1-2, with TRBD1 matching over 7 bases. The length of the CDR3 is 16 residues. The V segment lost 0 bases and the J segment 3 bases; nucleotides outside the gene matches: 7. Looked up from germline, CDR1 is SGHNT and CDR2 is YENEEA. Here the CDR3 reads CASSLDRHGTDYGYTF. The DNA of the CDR3 is TGTGCCAGCAGCTTAGATAGACACGGGACAGACTATGGCTACACCTTC.

The rearrangement joins TRBV18 to TRBJ2-7; TRBD2 aligns across 7 bases. The J segment lost 3 bases and the V segment lost 2 bases, leaving 4 bases of the junction unmatched. The germline V gene encodes CDR1 KGHSH and CDR2 LQKENI. This CDR3 region has 14 residues. The CDR3 reads CASSPIPSGYEQYF. The CDR3 nucleotides read TGTGCCAGCTCACCAATTCCTAGCGGCTACGAGCAGTACTTC.

The rearrangement joins TRBV19 to TRBJ2-7; the match to TRBD1 covers 7 bases. CDR1 is LNHDA and CDR2 is SQIVND in the germline V gene (reference sequence). Unmatched junction bases numbered 4, after V lost 6 bases and J lost 2 bases. This CDR3 has 13 amino acids. This CDR3 reads CASRGDRTYEQYF. DNA for the CDR3: TGTGCCAGTAGGGGGGACAGAACCTACGAGCAGTACTTC.

The CDR3 here is CASSSGFRDHSNQPQHF. The CDR3 bases are TGTGCCAGCAGTAGTGGGTTCCGGGATCATAGCAATCAGCCCCAGCATTTT. The V and J genes are TRBV2 and TRBJ1-5; D is undetermined. From germline, CDR1 is SNHLY and CDR2 FYNNEI. V was clipped by 5 bases and J by 0 bases, with 17 bases between them. This CDR3 is built from 17 residues.

The chain links TRBV9 to TRBJ1-3, with D maybe TRBD1 (5 bases). This CDR3 spans 13 amino acids. Germline V lookup: CDR1 SGDLS, CDR2 YYNGEE. V dropped 4 bases and J dropped 8 bases, with 13 bases sitting between them. The CDR3 region is CASSPRWGDTIYF. DNA for the CDR3: TGTGCCAGCAGCCCCAGGTGGGGGGACACCATATATTTT.

The chain is built from TRBV5-1 and TRBJ1-1; TRBD1 matches 8 bases. After removal of 4 bases from V and 8 bases from J, the junction contained 7 bases not matched to a gene. CDR3 size: 13 residues. Germline loops: CDR1 SGHRS, CDR2 YFSETQ. Written as DNA, the CDR3 is TGCGCCAGCAGCCAACTTCGGACAGGGGAAGCTTTCTTT. Its translation is CASSQLRTGEAFF.